This T cell receptor (beta chain) comes out of a study of T cell repertoires in cytomegalovirus infection. At the level of the study: From public TCR beta signatures came an indication of both CMV infection and matching HLA type.

There are 12 residues in the CDR3. CDR1 is SGHTA and CDR2 is FQGNSA in the germline V gene. V lost 5 bases to trimming and J lost 5 bases, with 9 bases between them. MiXCR was run by TCRdb on the reads, yielding one entry per CDR3 protein. The sample records 35,000 to 55,000 distinct CDR3 sequences, 20% to 25% being singletons. General study points: HLA-C-restricted CMV-specific TCR beta clonotypes prevailed in the ex vivo response. Cumulative frequency of public TCR beta families picked out carriers of CMV plus the relevant HLA.

Comment on this clonotype: Its specificity is unknown.

The specimen was PBMCs, sequenced either directly or after in vitro stimulation (not recorded which). The V and J genes are TRBV7-2 and TRBJ2-5; D remains unclear. This TCR was sampled from a human donor in good health (CMV status not recorded). Some clones in this sample may be carry-over from other donors' samples. The CDR3 here is CASSPSRETQYF. The CDR3 region has the DNA TGTGCCAGCAGCCCTTCGCGGGAGACCCAGTACTTC. The full variable domain, rest sourced from reference TRBV7-2 and TRBJ2-5, is GAGVSQSPSNKVTEKGKDVELRCDPISGHTALYWYRQSLGQGLEFLIYFQGNSAPDKSGLPSDRFSAERTGGSVSTLTIQRTQQEDSAVYLCASSPSRETQYFGPGTRLLVL.